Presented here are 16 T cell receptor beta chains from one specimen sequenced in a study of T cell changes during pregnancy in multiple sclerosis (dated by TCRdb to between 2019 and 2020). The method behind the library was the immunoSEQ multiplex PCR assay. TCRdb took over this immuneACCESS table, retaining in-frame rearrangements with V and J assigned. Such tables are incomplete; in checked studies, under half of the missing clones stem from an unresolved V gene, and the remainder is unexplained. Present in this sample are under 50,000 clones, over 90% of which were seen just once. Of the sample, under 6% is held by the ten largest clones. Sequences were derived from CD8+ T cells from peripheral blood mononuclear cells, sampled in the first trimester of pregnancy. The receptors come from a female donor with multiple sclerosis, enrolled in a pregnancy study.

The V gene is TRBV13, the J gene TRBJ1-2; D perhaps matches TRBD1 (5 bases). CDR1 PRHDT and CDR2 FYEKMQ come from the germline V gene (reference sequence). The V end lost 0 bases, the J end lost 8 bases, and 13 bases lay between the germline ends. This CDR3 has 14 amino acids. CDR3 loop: CASSLGRGNYGYTF. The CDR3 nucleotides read TGTGCCAGCAGCTTAGGACGGGGGAATTACGGCTACACCTTC.

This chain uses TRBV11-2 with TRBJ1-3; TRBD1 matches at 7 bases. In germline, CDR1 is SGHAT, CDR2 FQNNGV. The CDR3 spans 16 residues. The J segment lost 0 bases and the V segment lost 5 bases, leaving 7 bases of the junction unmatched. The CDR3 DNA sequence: TGTGCCAGCAGCAAATGGGACAGCCGCTCTGGAAACACCATATATTTT. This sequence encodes CASSKWDSRSGNTIYF.

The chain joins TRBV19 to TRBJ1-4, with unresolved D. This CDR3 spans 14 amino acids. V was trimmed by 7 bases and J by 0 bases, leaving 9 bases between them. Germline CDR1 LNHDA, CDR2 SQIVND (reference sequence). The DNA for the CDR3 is TGTGCCAGTACCCCGTATGCAACTAATGAAAAACTGTTTTTT. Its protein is CASTPYATNEKLFF.

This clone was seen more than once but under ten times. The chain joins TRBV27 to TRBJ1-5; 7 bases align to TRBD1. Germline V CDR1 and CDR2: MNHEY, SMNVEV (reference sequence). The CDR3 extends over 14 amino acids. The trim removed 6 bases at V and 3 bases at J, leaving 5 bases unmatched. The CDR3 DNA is TGTGCCAGCAGGTTAGGGACAGTCAATCAGCCCCAGCATTTT. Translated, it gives CASRLGTVNQPQHF.

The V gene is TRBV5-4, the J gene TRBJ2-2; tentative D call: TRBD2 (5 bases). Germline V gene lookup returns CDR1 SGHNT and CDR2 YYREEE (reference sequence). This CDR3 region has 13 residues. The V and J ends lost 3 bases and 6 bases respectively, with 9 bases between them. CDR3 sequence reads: CASSWEQAGELFF. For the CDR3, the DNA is TGTGCCAGCAGCTGGGAGCAGGCCGGGGAGCTGTTTTTT.

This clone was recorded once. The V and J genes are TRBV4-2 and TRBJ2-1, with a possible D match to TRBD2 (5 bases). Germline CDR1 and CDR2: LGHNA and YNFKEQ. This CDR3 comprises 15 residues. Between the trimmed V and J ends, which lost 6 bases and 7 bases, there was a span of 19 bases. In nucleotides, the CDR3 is TGTGCCAGCAGAGGCCTGGCGTCGGGAATGAATGAGCAGTTCTTC. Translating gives CASRGLASGMNEQFF.

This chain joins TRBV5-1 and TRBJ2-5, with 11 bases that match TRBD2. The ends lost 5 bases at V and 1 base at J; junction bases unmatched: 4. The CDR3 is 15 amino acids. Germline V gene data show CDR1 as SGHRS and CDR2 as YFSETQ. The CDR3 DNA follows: TGCGCCAGCAGTTACGGGACTAGCGGCCAAGAGACCCAGTACTTC. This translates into CASSYGTSGQETQYF.

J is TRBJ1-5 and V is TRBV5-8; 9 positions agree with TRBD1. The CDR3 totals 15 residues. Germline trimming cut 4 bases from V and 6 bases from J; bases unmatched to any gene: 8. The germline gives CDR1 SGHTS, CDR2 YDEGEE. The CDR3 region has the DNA TGTGCCAGCAGCCGTCGGACAGGGGCGGGTCAGCCCCAGCATTTT. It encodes CASSRRTGAGQPQHF.

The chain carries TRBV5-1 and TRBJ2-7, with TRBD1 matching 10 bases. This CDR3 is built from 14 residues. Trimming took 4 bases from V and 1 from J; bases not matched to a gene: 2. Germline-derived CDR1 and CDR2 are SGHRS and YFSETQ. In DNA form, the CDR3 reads TGCGCCAGCAGCGCGGGACAGGGGTCCTACGAGCAGTACTTC. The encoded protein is CASSAGQGSYEQYF.

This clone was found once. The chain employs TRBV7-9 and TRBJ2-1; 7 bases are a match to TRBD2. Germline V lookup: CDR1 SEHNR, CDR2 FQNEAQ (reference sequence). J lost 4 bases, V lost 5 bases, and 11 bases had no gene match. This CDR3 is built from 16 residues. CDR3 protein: CASSGWRGSGYNEQFF. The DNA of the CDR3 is TGTGCCAGCAGCGGGTGGCGGGGGAGTGGGTACAATGAGCAGTTCTTC.

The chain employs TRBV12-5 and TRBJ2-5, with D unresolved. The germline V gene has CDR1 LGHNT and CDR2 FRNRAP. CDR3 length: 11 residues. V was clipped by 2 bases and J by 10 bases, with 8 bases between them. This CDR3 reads CASGLPPIQYF. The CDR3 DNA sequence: TGTGCTAGTGGTTTGCCCCCTATCCAGTACTTC.

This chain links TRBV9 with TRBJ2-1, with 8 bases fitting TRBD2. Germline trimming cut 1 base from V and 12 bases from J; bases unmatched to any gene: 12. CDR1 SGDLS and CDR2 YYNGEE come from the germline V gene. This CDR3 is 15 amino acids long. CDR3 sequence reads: CASSVSRGLEVGQFF. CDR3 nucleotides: TGTGCCAGCAGCGTAAGCCGGGGACTAGAGGTGGGGCAGTTCTTC.

Here the CDR3 DNA reads TGCGCCAGCAGCCAAGCTAGCGGTGGGCAACGGGAGCAGTTCTTC. As protein: CASSQASGGQREQFF. The chain carries TRBV4-3 and TRBJ2-1; 7 bases are a match to TRBD2. The CDR3 contains 15 residues. V shed 1 base and J 10 bases; nucleotides not matched to a gene: 10. The germline V gene has CDR1 LGHNA and CDR2 YSLEER.

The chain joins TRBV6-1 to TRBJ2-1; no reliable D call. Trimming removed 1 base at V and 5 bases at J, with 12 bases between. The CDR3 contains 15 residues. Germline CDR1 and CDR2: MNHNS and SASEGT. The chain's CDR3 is CASSEGSMAHNEQFF. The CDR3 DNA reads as TGTGCCAGCAGTGAAGGGAGCATGGCCCACAATGAGCAGTTCTTC.

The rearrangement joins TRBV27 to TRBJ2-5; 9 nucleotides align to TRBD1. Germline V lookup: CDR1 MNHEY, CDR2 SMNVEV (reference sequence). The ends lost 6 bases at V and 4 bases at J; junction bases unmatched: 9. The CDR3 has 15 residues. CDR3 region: CASRMLDRGIETQYF. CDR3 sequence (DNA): TGTGCCAGCAGGATGTTGGACAGGGGTATAGAGACCCAGTACTTC.

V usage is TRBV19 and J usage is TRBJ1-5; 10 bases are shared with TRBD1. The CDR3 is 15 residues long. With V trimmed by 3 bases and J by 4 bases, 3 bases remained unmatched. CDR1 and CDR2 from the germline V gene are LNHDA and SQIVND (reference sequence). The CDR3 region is CASSMTGGGNQPQHF. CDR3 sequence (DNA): TGTGCCAGTAGTATGACAGGGGGCGGGAATCAGCCCCAGCATTTT.